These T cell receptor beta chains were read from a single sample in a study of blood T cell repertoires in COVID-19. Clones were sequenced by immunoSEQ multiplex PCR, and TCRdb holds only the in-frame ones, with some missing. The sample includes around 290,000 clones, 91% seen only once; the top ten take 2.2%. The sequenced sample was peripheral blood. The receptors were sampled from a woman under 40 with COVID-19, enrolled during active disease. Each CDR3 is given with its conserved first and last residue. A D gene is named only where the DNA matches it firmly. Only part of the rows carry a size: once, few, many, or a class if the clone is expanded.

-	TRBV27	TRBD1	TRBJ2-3	CASRAGTGQTDTQYF	TGTGCCAGCAGGGCCGGGACAGGGCAGACAGATACGCAGTATTTT
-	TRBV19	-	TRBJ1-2	CASSMLGRAQHWNGNYGYTF	TGTGCCAGTAGTATGTTGGGCAGGGCCCAACACTGGAACGGTAACTATGGCTACACCTTC
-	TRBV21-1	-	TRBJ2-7	CASSSQTRDRGPPSYEQYF	TGTGCCAGCAGCTCCCAAACCCGGGACAGGGGCCCCCCTTCCTACGAGCAGTACTTC
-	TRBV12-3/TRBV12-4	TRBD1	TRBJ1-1	CASSRTGSSEAFF	TGTGCCAGCAGTAGGACAGGGAGCTCTGAAGCTTTCTTT
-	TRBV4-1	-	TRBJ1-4	CASSQGHGATNEKLFF	TGCGCCAGCAGCCAAGGTCATGGAGCAACTAATGAAAAACTGTTTTTT
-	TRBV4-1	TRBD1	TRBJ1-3	CASSQGTGVGNTIYF	TGCGCCAGCAGCCAAGGGACAGGGGTTGGAAACACCATATATTTT
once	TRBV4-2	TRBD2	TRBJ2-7	CASSQPPGLAGSYEQYF	TGTGCCAGCAGTCAACCTCCGGGACTAGCGGGTTCCTACGAGCAGTACTTC
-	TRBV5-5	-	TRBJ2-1	CASSLGLYNEQFF	TGTGCCAGCAGCTTAGGACTCTACAATGAGCAGTTCTTC
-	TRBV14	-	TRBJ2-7	CASSHTGVLTAGQYF	TGTGCCAGCAGTCACACCGGGGTCTTAACGGCGGGGCAGTACTTC
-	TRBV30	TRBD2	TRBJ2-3	CAWNRAGGTDTQYF	TGTGCCTGGAATAGGGCGGGAGGCACAGATACGCAGTATTTT
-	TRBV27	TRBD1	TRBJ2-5	CASSLSRQGGETQYF	TGTGCCAGCAGTTTATCCAGACAGGGTGGAGAGACCCAGTACTTC
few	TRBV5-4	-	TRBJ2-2	CASSSTFFTGAGNTGELFF	TGTGCCAGCAGCTCAACCTTTTTCACTGGGGCAGGAAACACCGGGGAGCTGTTTTTT
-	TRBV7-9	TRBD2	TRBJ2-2	CASSLTSGRATGELFF	TGTGCCAGCAGCTTGACTAGCGGGAGGGCCACCGGGGAGCTGTTTTTT
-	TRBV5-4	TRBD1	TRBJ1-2	CASSSPKGALYGYTF	TGTGCCAGCAGCTCTCCCAAGGGGGCCCTCTATGGCTACACCTTC
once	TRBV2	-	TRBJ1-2	CASGTLTRDGYTF	TGTGCCAGCGGGACACTCACTCGGGATGGCTACACCTTC
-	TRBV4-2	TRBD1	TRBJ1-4	CASSQAQGFDEKLFF	TGTGCCAGCAGCCAAGCACAGGGGTTCGATGAAAAACTGTTTTTT
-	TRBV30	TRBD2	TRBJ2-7	CAWSLWTSGGSYEQYF	TGTGCCTGGAGCCTCTGGACTAGCGGGGGCTCCTACGAGCAGTACTTC
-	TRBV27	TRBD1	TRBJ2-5	CASRTGGAETQYF	TGTGCCAGCAGGACAGGGGGCGCAGAGACCCAGTACTTC
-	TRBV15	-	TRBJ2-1	CATSLAQAYSYNEQFF	TGTGCCACCAGCCTCGCCCAAGCCTACTCCTACAATGAGCAGTTCTTC
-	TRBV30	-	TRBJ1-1	CAWRDPTGFGMNTEAFF	TGTGCCTGGAGGGACCCTACAGGGTTTGGTATGAACACTGAAGCTTTCTTT
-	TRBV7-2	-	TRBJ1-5	CASSAINQPQHF	TGTGCCAGCAGCGCGATTAATCAGCCCCAGCATTTT
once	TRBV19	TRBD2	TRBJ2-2	CASKAGPNTGELFF	TGTGCCAGTAAAGCGGGACCGAACACCGGGGAGCTGTTTTTT
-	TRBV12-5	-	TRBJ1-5	CASGFLDSSYSNQPQHF	TGTGCTAGTGGTTTCCTTGACAGCTCGTATAGCAATCAGCCCCAGCATTTT
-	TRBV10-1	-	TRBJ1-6	CASSESPAASPLHF	TGCGCCAGCAGTGAGTCGCCAGCGGCATCACCCCTCCACTTT
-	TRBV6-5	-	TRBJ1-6	CASRPERNSPLHF	TGTGCCAGCAGGCCCGAACGGAATTCACCCCTCCACTTT
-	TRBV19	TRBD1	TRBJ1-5	CASSNDRGSQPQHF	TGTGCCAGTAGTAACGACAGGGGGAGCCAGCCCCAGCATTTT
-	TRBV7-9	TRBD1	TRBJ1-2	CASSLAQGQGLKGRGYTF	TGTGCCAGCAGCTTAGCCCAGGGACAGGGTCTTAAGGGGCGCGGCTACACCTTC
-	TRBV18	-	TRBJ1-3	CASSPEERRNTIYF	TGTGCCAGCTCCCCGGAGGAGCGAAGAAACACCATATATTTT
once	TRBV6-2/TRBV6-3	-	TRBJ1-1	CASSSLPLPARTEAFF	TGTGCCAGCAGTTCCCTACCCCTTCCTGCGAGGACTGAAGCTTTCTTT
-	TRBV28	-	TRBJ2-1	CASSSQGVTHNEQFF	TGTGCCAGCAGTTCACAGGGTGTGACCCACAATGAGCAGTTCTTC
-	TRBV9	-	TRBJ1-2	CASSAAGRHGYTF	TGTGCCAGCAGCGCCGCCGGTCGCCATGGCTACACCTTC
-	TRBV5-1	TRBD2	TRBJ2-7	CASSLGVSAGVSYEQYF	TGCGCCAGCAGCTTGGGGGTTTCCGCGGGAGTCTCCTACGAGCAGTACTTC
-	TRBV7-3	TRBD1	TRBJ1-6	CASSSEFRDRVVGSPLHF	TGTGCCAGCAGCTCCGAATTCCGGGACAGGGTTGTGGGATCACCCCTCCACTTT
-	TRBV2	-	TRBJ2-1	CATNGNSYNEQFF	TGTGCCACCAACGGGAACTCCTACAATGAGCAGTTCTTC
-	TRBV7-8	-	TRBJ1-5	CASSFGDQPQHF	TGTGCCAGCAGCTTCGGGGATCAGCCCCAGCATTTT
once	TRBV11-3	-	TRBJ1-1	CASQGANTEAFF	TGTGCCAGCCAAGGGGCTAACACTGAAGCTTTCTTT
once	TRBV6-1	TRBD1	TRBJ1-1	CASSSITRGPAFF	TGTGCCAGCAGTTCGATAACCAGGGGGCCTGCTTTCTTT